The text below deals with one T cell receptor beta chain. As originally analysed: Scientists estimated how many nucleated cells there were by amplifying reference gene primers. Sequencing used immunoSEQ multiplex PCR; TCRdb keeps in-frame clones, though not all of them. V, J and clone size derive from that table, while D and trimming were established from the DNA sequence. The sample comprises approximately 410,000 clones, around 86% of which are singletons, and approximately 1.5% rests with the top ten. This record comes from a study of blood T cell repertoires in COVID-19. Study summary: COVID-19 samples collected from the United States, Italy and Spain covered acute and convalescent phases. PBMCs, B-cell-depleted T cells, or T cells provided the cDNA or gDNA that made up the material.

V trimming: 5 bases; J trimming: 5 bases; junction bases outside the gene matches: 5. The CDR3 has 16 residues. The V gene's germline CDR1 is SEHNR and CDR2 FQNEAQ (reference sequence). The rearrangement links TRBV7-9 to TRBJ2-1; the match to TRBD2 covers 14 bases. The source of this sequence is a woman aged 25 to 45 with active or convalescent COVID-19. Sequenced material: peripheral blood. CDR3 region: CASSLTGLAGDNEQFF. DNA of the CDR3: TGTGCCAGCAGCCTAACGGGACTAGCGGGGGACAATGAGCAGTTCTTC.